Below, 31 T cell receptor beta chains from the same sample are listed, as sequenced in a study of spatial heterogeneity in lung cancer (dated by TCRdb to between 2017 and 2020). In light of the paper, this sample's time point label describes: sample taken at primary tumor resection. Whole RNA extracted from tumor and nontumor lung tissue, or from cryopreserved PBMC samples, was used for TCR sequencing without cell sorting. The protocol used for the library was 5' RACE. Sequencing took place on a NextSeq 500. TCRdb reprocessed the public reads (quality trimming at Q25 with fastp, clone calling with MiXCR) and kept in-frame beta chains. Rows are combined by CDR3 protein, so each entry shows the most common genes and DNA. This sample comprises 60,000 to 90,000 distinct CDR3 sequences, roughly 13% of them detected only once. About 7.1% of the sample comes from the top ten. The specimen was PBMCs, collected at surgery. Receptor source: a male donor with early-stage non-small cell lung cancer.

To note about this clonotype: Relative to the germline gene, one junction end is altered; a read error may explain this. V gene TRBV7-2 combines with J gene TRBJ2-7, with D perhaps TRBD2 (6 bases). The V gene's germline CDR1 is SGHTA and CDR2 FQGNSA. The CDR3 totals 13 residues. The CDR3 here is CASSLGGAASPFF. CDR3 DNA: TGTGCCAGCAGCTTGGGCGGGGCGGCTAGCCCATTCTTC.

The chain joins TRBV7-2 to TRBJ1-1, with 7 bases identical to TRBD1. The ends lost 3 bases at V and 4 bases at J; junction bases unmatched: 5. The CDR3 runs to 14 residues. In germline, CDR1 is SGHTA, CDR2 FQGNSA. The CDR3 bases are TGTGCCAGCAGCTTCGACAGGGTAACCACTGAAGCTTTCTTT. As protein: CASSFDRVTTEAFF.

The CDR3 DNA follows: TGTGCCAGCAGTTTAGGGGGACACTACAATGAGCAGTTCTTC. It encodes CASSLGGHYNEQFF. V and J are TRBV6-2 or TRBV6-3 and TRBJ2-1; weak D call: TRBD1 (6 bases). The CDR3 covers 14 residues. The ends were cut back, 4 bases at V and 3 bases at J, with 10 bases in the middle. Germline V CDR1 and CDR2: MNHEY, SVGEGT.

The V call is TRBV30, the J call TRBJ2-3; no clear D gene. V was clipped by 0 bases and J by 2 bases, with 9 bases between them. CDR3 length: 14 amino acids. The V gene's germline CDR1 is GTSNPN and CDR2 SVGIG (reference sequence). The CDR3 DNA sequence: TGTGCCTGGAGTGTCGCCGGGTTCACAGATACGCAGTATTTT. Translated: CAWSVAGFTDTQYF. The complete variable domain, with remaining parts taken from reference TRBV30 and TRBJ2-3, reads SQTIHQWPATLVQPVGSPLSLECTVEGTSNPNLYWYRQAAGRGLQLLFYSVGIGQISSEVPQNLSASRPQDRQFILSSKKLLLSDSGFYLCAWSVAGFTDTQYFGPGTRLTVL.

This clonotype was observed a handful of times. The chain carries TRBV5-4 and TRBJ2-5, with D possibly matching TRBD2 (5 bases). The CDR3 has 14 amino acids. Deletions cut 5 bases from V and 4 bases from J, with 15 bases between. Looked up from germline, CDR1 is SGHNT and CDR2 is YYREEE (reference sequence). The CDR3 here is CASRWRIETETQYF. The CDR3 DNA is TGTGCCAGCAGGTGGAGGATCGAGACAGAGACCCAGTACTTC. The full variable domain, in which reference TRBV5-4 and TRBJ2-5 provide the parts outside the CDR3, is ETGVTQSPTHLIKTRGQQVTLRCSSQSGHNTVSWYQQALGQGPQFIFQYYREEENGRGNFPPRFSGLQFPNYSSELNVNALELDDSALYLCASRWRIETETQYFGPGTRLLVL.

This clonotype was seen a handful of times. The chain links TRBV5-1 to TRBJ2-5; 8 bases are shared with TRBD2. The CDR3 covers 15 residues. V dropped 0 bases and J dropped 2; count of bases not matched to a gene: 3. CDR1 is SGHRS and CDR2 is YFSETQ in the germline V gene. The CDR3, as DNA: TGCGCCAGCAGCTTGGATAGCGGGGCACAAGAGACCCAGTACTTC. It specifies CASSLDSGAQETQYF.

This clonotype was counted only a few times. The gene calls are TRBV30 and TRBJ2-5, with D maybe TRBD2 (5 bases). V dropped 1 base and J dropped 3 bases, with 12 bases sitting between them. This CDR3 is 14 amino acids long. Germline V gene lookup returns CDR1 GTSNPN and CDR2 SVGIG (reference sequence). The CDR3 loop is CAWSEGRAEETQYF. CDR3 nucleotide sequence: TGTGCCTGGAGTGAAGGGCGGGCAGAAGAGACCCAGTACTTC.

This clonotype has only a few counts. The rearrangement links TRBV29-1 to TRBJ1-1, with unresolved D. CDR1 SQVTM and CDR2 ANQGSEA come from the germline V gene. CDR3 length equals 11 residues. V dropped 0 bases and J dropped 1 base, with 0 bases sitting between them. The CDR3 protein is CSVEENTEAFF. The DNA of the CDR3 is TGCAGCGTTGAAGAGAACACTGAAGCTTTCTTT.

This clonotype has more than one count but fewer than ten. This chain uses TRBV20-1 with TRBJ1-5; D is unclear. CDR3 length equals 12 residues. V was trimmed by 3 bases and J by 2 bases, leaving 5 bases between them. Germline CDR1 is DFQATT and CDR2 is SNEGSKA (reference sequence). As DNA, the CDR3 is TGCAGTGCTAGCGGCGGCAATCAGCCCCAGCATTTT. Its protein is CSASGGNQPQHF.

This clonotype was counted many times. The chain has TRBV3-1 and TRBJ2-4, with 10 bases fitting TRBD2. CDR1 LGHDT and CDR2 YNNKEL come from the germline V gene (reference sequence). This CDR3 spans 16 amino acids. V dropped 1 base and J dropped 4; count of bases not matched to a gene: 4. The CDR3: CASSQVPSGSKNIQYF. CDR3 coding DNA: TGTGCCAGCAGCCAAGTCCCTAGCGGGAGTAAAAACATTCAGTACTTC.

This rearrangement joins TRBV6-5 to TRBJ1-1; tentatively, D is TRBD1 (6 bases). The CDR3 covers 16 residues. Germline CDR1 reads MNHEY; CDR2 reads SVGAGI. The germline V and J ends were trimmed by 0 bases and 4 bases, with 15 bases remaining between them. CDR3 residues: CASSYSSLGASTEAFF. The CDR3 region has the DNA TGTGCCAGCAGTTACTCGAGTCTGGGGGCGAGCACTGAAGCTTTCTTT.

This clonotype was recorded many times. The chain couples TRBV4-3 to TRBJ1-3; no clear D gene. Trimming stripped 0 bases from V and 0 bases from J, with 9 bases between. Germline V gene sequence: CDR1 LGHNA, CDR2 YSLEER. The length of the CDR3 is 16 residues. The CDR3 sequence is CASSQDQIGSGNTIYF. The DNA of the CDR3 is TGCGCCAGCAGCCAAGATCAGATTGGCTCTGGAAACACCATATATTTT.

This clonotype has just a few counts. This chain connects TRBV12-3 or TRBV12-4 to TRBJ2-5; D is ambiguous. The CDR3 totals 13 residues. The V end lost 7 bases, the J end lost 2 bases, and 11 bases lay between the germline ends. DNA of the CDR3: TGTGCCAGCAACGGGTACCGTCAAGAGACCCAGTACTTC. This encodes CASNGYRQETQYF.

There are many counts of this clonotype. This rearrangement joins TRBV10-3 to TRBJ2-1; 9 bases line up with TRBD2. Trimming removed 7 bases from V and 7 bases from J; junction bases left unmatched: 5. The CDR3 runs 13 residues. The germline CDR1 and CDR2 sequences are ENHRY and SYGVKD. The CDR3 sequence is CAINSGSTNEQFF. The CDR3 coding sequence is TGTGCCATCAATAGCGGGAGTACTAATGAGCAGTTCTTC.

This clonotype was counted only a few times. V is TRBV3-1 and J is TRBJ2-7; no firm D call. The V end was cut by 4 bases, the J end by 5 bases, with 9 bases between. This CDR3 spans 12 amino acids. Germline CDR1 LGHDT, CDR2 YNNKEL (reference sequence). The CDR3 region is CASSLFQDEQYF. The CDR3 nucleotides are TGTGCCAGCAGCCTATTTCAAGACGAGCAGTACTTC.

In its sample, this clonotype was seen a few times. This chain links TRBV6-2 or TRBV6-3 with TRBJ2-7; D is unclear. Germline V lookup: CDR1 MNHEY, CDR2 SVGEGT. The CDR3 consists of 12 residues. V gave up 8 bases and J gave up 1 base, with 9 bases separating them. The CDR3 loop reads CASQESSYEQYF. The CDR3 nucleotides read TGTGCCAGCCAGGAAAGTTCCTACGAGCAGTACTTC.

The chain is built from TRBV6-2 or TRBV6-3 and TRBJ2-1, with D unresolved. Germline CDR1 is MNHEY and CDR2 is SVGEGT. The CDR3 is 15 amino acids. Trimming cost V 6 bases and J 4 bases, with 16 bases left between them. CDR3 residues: CASRSPVTLYNEQFF. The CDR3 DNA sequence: TGTGCCAGCAGAAGCCCGGTCACGTTGTACAATGAGCAGTTCTTC.

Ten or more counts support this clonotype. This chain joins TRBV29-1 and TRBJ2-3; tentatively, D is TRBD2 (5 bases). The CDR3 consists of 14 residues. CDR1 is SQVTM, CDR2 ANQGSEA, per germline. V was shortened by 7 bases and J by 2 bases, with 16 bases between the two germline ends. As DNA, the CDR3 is TGCAGCGCAGGACGGAGGCCCTCCACAGATACGCAGTATTTT. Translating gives CSAGRRPSTDTQYF.

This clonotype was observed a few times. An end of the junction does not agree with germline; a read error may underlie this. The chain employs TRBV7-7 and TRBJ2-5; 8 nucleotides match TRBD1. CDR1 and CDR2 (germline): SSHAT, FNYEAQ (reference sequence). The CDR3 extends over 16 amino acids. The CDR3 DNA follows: TGTGCTAGCAGCGACGCCGGACAGGGCGCGAAGGAGACCCAGTACTTC. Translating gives CASSDAGQGAKETQYF.

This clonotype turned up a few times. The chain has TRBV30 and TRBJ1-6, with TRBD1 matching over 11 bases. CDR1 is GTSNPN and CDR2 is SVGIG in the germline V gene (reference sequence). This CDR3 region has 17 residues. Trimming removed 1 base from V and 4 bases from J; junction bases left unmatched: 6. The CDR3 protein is CAWSDGQGANYNSPLHF. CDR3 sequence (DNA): TGTGCCTGGAGTGACGGACAGGGGGCTAATTATAATTCACCCCTCCACTTT.

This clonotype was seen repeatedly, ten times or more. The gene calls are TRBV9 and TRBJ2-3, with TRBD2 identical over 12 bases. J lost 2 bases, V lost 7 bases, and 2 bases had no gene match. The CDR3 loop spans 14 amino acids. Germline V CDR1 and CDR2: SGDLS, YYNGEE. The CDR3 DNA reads TGTGCCAGCGGGACTAGCGGGTTCACAGATACGCAGTATTTT. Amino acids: CASGTSGFTDTQYF.

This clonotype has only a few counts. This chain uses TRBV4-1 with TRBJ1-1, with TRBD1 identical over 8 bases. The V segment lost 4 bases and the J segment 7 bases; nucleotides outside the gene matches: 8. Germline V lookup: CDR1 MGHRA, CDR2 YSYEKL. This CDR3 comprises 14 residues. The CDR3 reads CASSPRTGSYEAFF. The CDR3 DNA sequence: TGCGCCAGCAGCCCGAGGACAGGGAGTTATGAAGCTTTCTTT.

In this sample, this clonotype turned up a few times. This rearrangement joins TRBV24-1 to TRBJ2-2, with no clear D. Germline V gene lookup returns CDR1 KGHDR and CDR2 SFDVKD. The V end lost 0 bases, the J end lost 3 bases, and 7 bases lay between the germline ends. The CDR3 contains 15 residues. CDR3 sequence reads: CATSDLQGHTGELFF. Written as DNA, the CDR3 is TGTGCCACCAGTGATTTGCAAGGTCACACCGGGGAGCTGTTTTTT.

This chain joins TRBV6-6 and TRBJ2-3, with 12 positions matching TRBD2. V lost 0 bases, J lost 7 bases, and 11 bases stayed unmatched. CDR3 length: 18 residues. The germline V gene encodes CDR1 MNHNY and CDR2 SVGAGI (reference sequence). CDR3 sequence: CASSYSGLAGGPANTQYF. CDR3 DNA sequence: TGTGCCAGCAGTTACTCAGGGCTAGCGGGAGGGCCGGCGAATACGCAGTATTTT.

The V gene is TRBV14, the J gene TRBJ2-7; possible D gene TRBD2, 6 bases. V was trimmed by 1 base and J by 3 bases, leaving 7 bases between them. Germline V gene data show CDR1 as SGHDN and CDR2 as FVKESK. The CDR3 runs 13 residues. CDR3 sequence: CASSQAGVYEQYF. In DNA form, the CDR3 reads TGTGCCAGCAGCCAAGCGGGAGTCTACGAGCAGTACTTC.

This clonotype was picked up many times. The CDR3 loop is CASSFGTNQPQHF. CDR3 nucleotides: TGTGCCAGCAGCTTTGGTACTAATCAGCCCCAGCATTTT. The genes are TRBV11-1 and TRBJ1-5; D remains ambiguous. CDR3 length: 13 residues. Germline-derived CDR1 and CDR2 are SGHAT and FQDESV (reference sequence). Between the trimmed V and J ends, which lost 3 bases and 4 bases, there was a span of 7 bases.

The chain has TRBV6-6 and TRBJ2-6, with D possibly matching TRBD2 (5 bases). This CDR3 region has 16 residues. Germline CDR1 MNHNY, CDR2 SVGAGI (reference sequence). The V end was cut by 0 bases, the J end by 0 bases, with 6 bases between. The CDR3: CASSYSAGSGANVLTF. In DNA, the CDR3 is TGTGCCAGCAGTTACTCTGCGGGCTCTGGGGCCAACGTCCTGACTTTC.

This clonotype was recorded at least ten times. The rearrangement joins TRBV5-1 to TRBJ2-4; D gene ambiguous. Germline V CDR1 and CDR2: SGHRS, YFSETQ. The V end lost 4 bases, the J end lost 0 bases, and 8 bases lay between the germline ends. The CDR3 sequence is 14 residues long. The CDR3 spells CASSVEVAKNIQYF. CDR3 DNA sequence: TGCGCCAGCAGCGTAGAGGTAGCCAAAAACATTCAGTACTTC.

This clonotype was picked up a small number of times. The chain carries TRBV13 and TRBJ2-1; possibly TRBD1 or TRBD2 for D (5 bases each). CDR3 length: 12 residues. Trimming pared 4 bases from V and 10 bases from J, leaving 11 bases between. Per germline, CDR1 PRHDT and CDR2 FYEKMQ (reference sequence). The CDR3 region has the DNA TGTGCCAGCAGCTGGAACCGGGACGAGCAGTTCTTC. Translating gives CASSWNRDEQFF.

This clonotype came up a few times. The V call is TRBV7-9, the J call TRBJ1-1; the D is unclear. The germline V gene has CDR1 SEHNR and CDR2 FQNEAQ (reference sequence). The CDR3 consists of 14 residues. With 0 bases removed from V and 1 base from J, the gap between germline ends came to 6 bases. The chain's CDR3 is CASSLAGKNTEAFF. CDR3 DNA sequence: TGTGCCAGCAGCTTAGCCGGTAAGAACACTGAAGCTTTCTTT.

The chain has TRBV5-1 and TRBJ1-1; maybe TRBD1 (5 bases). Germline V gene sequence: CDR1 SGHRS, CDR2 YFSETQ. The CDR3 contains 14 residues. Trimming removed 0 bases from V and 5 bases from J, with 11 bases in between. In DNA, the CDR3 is TGCGCCAGCAGCTTGGAGTTGGGGCGGACTGAAGCTTTCTTT. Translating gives CASSLELGRTEAFF.